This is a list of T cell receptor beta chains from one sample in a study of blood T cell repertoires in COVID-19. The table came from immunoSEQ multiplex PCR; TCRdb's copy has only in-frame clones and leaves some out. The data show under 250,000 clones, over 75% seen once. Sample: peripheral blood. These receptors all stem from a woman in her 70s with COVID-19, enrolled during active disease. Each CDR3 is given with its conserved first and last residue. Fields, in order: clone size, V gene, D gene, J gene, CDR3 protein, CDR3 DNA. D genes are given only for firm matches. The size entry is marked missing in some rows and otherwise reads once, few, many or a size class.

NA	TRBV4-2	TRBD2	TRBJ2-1	CASSETSGRGNEQFF	TGTGCCAGCAGCGAGACTAGCGGGAGGGGCAATGAGCAGTTCTTC
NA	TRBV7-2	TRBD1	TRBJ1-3	CASRSLPGQGLNTIYF	TGTGCCAGCAGATCATTACCGGGACAGGGTTTGAACACCATATATTTT
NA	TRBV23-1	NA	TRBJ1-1	CASNRQVLANTEAFF	TGCGCCAGCAACCGACAGGTCTTAGCGAACACTGAAGCTTTCTTT
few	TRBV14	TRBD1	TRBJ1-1	CASSQRTGWPEAFF	TGTGCCAGCAGCCAACGGACAGGGTGGCCTGAAGCTTTCTTT
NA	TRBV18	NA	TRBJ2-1	CASSPAIGGDYNEQFF	TGTGCCAGCTCACCCGCTATAGGGGGGGACTACAATGAGCAGTTCTTC
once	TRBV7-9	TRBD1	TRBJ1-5	CASSLGATGVNQPQHF	TGTGCCAGCAGCTTAGGGGCTACAGGGGTCAATCAGCCCCAGCATTTT
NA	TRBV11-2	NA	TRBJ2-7	CASGRTDLYEQYF	TGTGCCAGCGGGCGGACAGACCTCTACGAGCAGTACTTC
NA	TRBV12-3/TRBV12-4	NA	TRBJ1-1	CASSFMGHTEAFF	TGTGCCAGCAGTTTTATGGGGCACACTGAAGCTTTCTTT
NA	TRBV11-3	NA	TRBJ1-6	CASSLSTGRNSPLHF	TGTGCCAGCAGCTTATCCACAGGGCGTAATTCACCCCTCCACTTT
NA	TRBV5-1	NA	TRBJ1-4	CASSSSGAGEKLFF	TGCGCCAGCAGCTCCTCAGGGGCTGGTGAAAAACTGTTTTTT
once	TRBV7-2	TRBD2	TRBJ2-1	CASSSPTSLPYNEQFF	TGTGCCAGCAGCTCGCCGACTAGCCTACCCTACAATGAGCAGTTCTTC
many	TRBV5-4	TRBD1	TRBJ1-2	CASSREPIGTGYYGYTF	TGTGCCAGCAGCCGGGAGCCAATAGGGACAGGCTACTATGGCTACACCTTC
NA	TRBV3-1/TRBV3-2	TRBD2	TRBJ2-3	CASSQGGEDTQYF	TGTGCCAGCAGCCAGGGGGGGGAGGATACGCAGTATTTT
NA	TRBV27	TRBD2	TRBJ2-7	CASSFGTSSTYEQYF	TGTGCCAGCAGTTTTGGGACTAGCAGCACCTACGAGCAGTACTTC
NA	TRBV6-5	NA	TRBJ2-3	CASSPRSDTQYF	TGTGCCAGCAGCCCCAGATCCGATACGCAGTATTTT
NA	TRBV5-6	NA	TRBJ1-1	CASSLGPGSTEAFF	TGTGCCAGCAGCCTAGGTCCGGGGAGCACTGAAGCTTTCTTT
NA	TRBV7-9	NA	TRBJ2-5	CASSSLSAEPQYF	TGTGCCAGCAGCTCGCTGTCGGCGGAACCCCAGTACTTC
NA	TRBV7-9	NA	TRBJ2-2	CASRSSAVPGELFF	TGTGCCAGCAGATCCTCGGCGGTTCCCGGGGAGCTGTTTTTT
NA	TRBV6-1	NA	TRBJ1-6	CASSVKTTSSYNSPLHF	TGTGCCAGCAGTGTTAAGACTACGAGCTCCTATAATTCACCCCTCCACTTT
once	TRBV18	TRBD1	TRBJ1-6	CASSFGLQGNSPLHF	TGTGCCAGCTCGTTCGGGTTACAGGGGAATTCACCCCTCCACTTT
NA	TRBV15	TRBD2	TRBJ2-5	CATSRDGTSGRGTQYF	TGTGCCACCAGCAGAGATGGGACTAGCGGGCGGGGGACCCAGTACTTC
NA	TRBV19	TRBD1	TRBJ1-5	CASSRTTGYSNQPQHF	TGTGCCAGTAGTAGGACGACAGGGTATAGCAATCAGCCCCAGCATTTT
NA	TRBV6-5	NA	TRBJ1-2	CASSYNPKQTLYGYTF	TGTGCCAGCAGTTACAACCCGAAACAGACCCTCTATGGCTACACCTTC
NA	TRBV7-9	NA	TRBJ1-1	CASSLSGESTEAFF	TGTGCCAGCAGCTTATCGGGGGAGTCGACTGAAGCTTTCTTT
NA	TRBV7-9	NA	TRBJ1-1	CASSPYSGTKAFF	TGTGCCAGCAGCCCCTATTCCGGGACTAAGGCTTTCTTT
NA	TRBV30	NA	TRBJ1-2	CAWRRSGRDYGYTF	TGTGCCTGGAGGCGTAGTGGGCGTGATTATGGCTACACCTTC
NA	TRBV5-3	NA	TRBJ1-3	CARSLSGICKEKASSGNTIYF	TGTGCCAGAAGCTTGTCGGGAATTTGTAAGGAGAAGGCAAGCTCTGGAAACACCATATATTTT
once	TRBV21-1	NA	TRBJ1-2	CASSSPETASYGYTF	TGTGCCAGCAGCTCCCCCGAGACAGCTTCCTATGGCTACACCTTC
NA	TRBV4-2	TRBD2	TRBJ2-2	CASSQGLAGAGELFF	TGTGCCAGCAGCCAGGGACTAGCGGGAGCTGGGGAGCTGTTTTTT
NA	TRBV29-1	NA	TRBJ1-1	CSVEEEVGTEAFF	TGCAGCGTTGAAGAGGAGGTGGGCACTGAAGCTTTCTTT
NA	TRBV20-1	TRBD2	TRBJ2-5	CVAGGQETQYF	TGCGTAGCGGGGGGACAAGAGACCCAGTACTTC
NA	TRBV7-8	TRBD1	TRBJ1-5	CASSPRQGPGEPQHF	TGTGCCAGCAGCCCCCGACAGGGCCCGGGAGAGCCCCAGCATTTT
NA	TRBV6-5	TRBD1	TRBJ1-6	CASSPNRGEGSPLHF	TGTGCCAGCAGTCCAAACAGGGGCGAAGGATCACCCCTCCACTTT
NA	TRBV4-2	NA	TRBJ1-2	CASRAGGDPNYGYTF	TGTGCCAGCAGGGCGGGGGGGGATCCTAACTATGGCTACACCTTC
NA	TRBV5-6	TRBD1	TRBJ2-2	CASSLFGGTGTNTGELFF	TGTGCCAGCAGCTTGTTTGGAGGGACAGGCACGAACACCGGGGAGCTGTTTTTT
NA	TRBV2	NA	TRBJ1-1	CASSTQGFHTEAFF	TGTGCCAGCAGTACTCAGGGCTTCCACACTGAAGCTTTCTTT
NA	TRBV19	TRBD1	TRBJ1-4	CASCTGGLGEKLFF	TGTGCCAGTTGTACAGGGGGCCTCGGTGAAAAACTGTTTTTT
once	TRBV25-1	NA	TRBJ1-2	CASSAQTGHGYTF	TGTGCCAGCAGTGCTCAAACAGGGCACGGCTACACCTTC
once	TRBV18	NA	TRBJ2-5	CASSPRAGETQYF	TGTGCCAGCTCACCTCGGGCGGGGGAGACCCAGTACTTC
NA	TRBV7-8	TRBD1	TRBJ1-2	CASSSGQYYGYTF	TGTGCCAGCAGTTCGGGACAGTACTATGGCTACACCTTC
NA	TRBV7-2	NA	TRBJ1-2	CASSSSWGGSGHNYGYTF	TGTGCCAGCAGCTCCTCCTGGGGGGGCTCCGGACATAACTATGGCTACACCTTC
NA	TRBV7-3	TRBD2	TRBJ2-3	CASSSPRTSGGASTDTQYF	TGTGCCAGCAGCTCGCCCAGGACTAGCGGGGGGGCTAGCACAGATACGCAGTATTTT
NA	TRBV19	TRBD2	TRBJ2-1	CASSSGLAGVYEQFF	TGTGCCAGTAGTTCGGGACTAGCGGGAGTGTATGAGCAGTTCTTC